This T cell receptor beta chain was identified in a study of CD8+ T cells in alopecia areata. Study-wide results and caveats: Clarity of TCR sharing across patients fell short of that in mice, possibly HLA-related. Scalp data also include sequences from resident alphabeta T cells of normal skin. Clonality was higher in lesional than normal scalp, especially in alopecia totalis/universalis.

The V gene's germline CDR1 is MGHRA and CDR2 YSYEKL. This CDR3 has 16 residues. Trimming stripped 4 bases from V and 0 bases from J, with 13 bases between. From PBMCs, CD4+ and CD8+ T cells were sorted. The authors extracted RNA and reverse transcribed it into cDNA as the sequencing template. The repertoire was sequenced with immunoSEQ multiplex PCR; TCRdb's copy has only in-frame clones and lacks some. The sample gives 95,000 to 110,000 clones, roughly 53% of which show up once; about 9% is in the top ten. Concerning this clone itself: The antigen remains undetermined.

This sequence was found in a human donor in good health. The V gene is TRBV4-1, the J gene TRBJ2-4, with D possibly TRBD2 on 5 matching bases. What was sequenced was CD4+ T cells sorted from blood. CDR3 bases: TGCGCCAGCAGCCCCACGGGGAACCTAGCCAAAAACATTCAGTACTTC. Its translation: CASSPTGNLAKNIQYF.